The 13 T cell receptor beta chains presented below share a single source sample, sequenced in a study of shared clonotypes between healthy human individuals. Profiled with immunoSEQ multiplex PCR; TCRdb holds only in-frame clones, not every one. The table includes hundreds of thousands of clones, approximately 77% detected once. Sequences were obtained from PBMCs. These receptors came from a woman in her thirties or forties in good health. Some clones in this sample may be carry-over from other donors' samples.

V usage is TRBV4-2 and J usage is TRBJ2-5; the match to TRBD1 covers 9 bases. Per germline, CDR1 LGHNA and CDR2 YNFKEQ. The CDR3 loop spans 16 amino acids. Trimming cost V 1 base and J 4 bases; bases outside gene matches: 7. The CDR3 region is CASSQAMGTGRETQYF. The CDR3 DNA reads as TGTGCCAGCAGCCAAGCGATGGGGACAGGGAGAGAGACCCAGTACTTC.

A remark on this clone: A read error likely explains this, since a far larger clone differs by one base. The chain links TRBV28 to TRBJ1-1; a possible D gene is TRBD1 (6 bases). Germline V gene data show CDR1 as MDHEN and CDR2 as SYDVKM. The CDR3 has 14 amino acids. CDR3 DNA sequence: TGTGCCACCATTGTTGGGGGACATAACACTGGAGCTTTCTTT. Translation gives CATIVGGHNTGAFF.

This clone was found once. This sequence is one base from a far larger clone and is likely a read error. The rearrangement joins TRBV6-4 to TRBJ2-3; 11 nucleotides align to TRBD2. From germline, CDR1 is MRHNA and CDR2 SNTAGT. The V and J ends lost 3 bases and 4 bases, in that order; junction bases with no gene match: 0. This CDR3 region has 14 residues. DNA for the CDR3: TGTGCCAGCAGTGAACTAGCGGGAGCAGATACGCAGTATTTT. This translates into CASSELAGADTQYF.

This chain uses TRBV11-2 with TRBJ2-5; no clear D gene. Trimming took off 1 base at V and 4 bases at J, with 10 bases between the two ends. Per the germline V gene, CDR1 is SGHAT and CDR2 is FQNNGV. This CDR3 has 14 residues. CDR3 protein: CASSLGLRSETQYF. The CDR3 nucleotides are TGTGCCAGCAGCTTAGGGCTTCGGTCAGAGACCCAGTACTTC.

The chain links TRBV2 to TRBJ1-5; D not certain. The germline gives CDR1 SNHLY, CDR2 FYNNEI. V lost 2 bases, J lost 4 bases, and 9 bases lay in between. The CDR3 is made up of 14 amino acids. CDR3 loop: CASSELYANQPQHF. The CDR3, as DNA: TGTGCCAGCAGTGAATTGTATGCTAATCAGCCCCAGCATTTT.

The chain has TRBV30 and TRBJ2-1; 10 bases align to TRBD2. V lost 4 bases to trimming and J lost 12 bases; unmatched junction nucleotides: 6. Per germline, CDR1 GTSNPN and CDR2 SVGIG (reference sequence). The CDR3 is made up of 12 amino acids. CDR3 DNA sequence: TGTGCCTGGAATCGAGCGGGAGGGGGGCAGTTCTTC. Its protein is CAWNRAGGGQFF.

This rearrangement joins TRBV30 to TRBJ1-5, with D unresolved. Per the germline V gene, CDR1 is GTSNPN and CDR2 is SVGIG (reference sequence). This CDR3 has 13 residues. V lost 0 bases and J 3 bases, leaving 6 bases between the germline ends. The CDR3 is CAWSVQANQPQHF. In DNA, the CDR3 is TGTGCCTGGAGTGTGCAGGCCAATCAGCCCCAGCATTTT. Based on the CDR3 plus reference TRBV30 and TRBJ1-5, the full variable domain is SQTIHQWPATLVQPVGSPLSLECTVEGTSNPNLYWYRQAAGRGLQLLFYSVGIGQISSEVPQNLSASRPQDRQFILSSKKLLLSDSGFYLCAWSVQANQPQHFGDGTRLSIL.

As DNA, the CDR3 is TGTGCCAGCTCACTACGGCAGGGACACGAGCAGTACTTC. This translates into CASSLRQGHEQYF. V gene TRBV18 combines with J gene TRBJ2-7, with D tentatively TRBD1 or TRBD2 (5 bases each). Germline values: CDR1 KGHSH, CDR2 LQKENI. CDR3 size: 13 residues. V was pared by 4 bases and J by 5 bases, with 12 bases between.

Many counts were recorded for this clone. V is TRBV18 and J is TRBJ2-5; 7 nucleotides align to TRBD2. CDR1 KGHSH and CDR2 LQKENI come from the germline V gene. The CDR3 is 16 residues long. V lost 3 bases to trimming and J lost 5 bases; unmatched junction nucleotides: 12. The CDR3 bases are TGTGCCAGCTCACCGACTCCGGGGGGAGTCGGGGAGACCCAGTACTTC. Translating it yields CASSPTPGGVGETQYF. Full variable domain (missing parts from reference TRBV18 and TRBJ2-5): NAGVMQNPRHLVRRRGQEARLRCSPMKGHSHVYWYRQLPEEGLKFMVYLQKENIIDESGMPKERFSAEFPKEGPSILRIQQVVRGDSAAYFCASSPTPGGVGETQYFGPGTRLLVL.

The chain is built from TRBV5-1 and TRBJ1-4, with 9 bases identical to TRBD1. The J segment lost 1 base and the V segment lost 5 bases, leaving 3 bases of the junction unmatched. The length of the CDR3 is 15 residues. Germline assignment: CDR1 SGHRS and CDR2 YFSETQ. This CDR3 reads CASRQGAGTNEKLFF. CDR3 nucleotides: TGCGCCAGCAGACAGGGGGCGGGAACTAATGAAAAACTGTTTTTT. Full variable domain (remainder filled in from reference TRBV5-1 and TRBJ1-4): KAGVTQTPRYLIKTRGQQVTLSCSPISGHRSVSWYQQTPGQGLQFLFEYFSETQRNKGNFPGRFSGRQFSNSRSEMNVSTLELGDSALYLCASRQGAGTNEKLFFGSGTQLSVL.

This chain's CDR3 is CASSLAAGNYGYTF. The CDR3 coding sequence is TGTGCCAGCAGCTTAGCAGCAGGGAACTATGGCTACACCTTC. J is TRBJ1-2 and V is TRBV7-2; D might be TRBD1 (5 bases). Germline V gene lookup returns CDR1 SGHTA and CDR2 FQGNSA. CDR3 size: 14 residues. V was cut by 0 bases and J by 2 bases, with 7 bases left in between.

The V call is TRBV7-2, the J call TRBJ2-1, with 13 bases fitting TRBD2. The length of the CDR3 is 17 residues. The V segment lost 5 bases and the J segment 2 bases; nucleotides outside the gene matches: 6. In germline, CDR1 is SGHTA, CDR2 FQGNSA. The CDR3 DNA follows: TGTGCCAGCAGCCGAACTAGCGGGAGGGCACCCTACAATGAGCAGTTCTTC. It yields the protein CASSRTSGRAPYNEQFF.

This clone was seen more than once but under ten times. Distinct nucleotide sequences in the sample also encode this CDR3. The J gene is TRBJ2-2, the V gene TRBV6-4, with no clear D. Per germline, CDR1 MRHNA and CDR2 SNTAGT. CDR3 length equals 14 residues. V lost 3 bases and J 3 bases, leaving 8 bases between the germline ends. The CDR3 region is CASSEVADTGELFF. The CDR3 DNA reads as TGTGCCAGCAGTGAAGTTGCGGACACCGGGGAGCTGTTTTTT.